The clone carrying this T cell receptor (beta chain) appeared a few times. Its target is unknown. V lost 0 bases and J lost 5, with 18 bases in between. This CDR3 contains 17 residues. The germline V gene has CDR1 SGHRS and CDR2 YFSETQ. This sample is part of a study of regulatory T cells in long-lasting Graves disease. Researchers made TCR beta libraries by using iRepertoire HTBI primers and running Arm-PCR on CDR3 regions. TCRdb re-analysed the multiplex PCR reads in MiXCR, keeping a single row per CDR3 protein. Of hundreds of thousands of distinct CDR3 sequences detected, less than 20% appear once; the ten largest clones hold around a tenth. Findings of the study overall: No thyroid tissue was studied; the work used peripheral blood only.

Specified time point: newly diagnosed GD, antithyroid drugs for less than 3 months. Isolated PBMC RNA provided the starting material for the TCR library. Recruitment took place at an endocrinology department in Xi'an, China. These same data were also listed under a study on T cells in Graves' hyperthyroidism and ophthalmopathy.

The sample in question was peripheral blood mononuclear cells (PBMCs), obtained at new diagnosis, from a patient treated with antithyroid drugs. The gene calls are TRBV5-1 and TRBJ2-1; maybe TRBD2 (6 bases). The source is a woman in her 30s with Graves disease. CDR3 residues: CASSLVLERVGDNEQFF. The CDR3 coding sequence is TGCGCCAGCAGCTTGGTTCTTGAGCGGGTGGGCGACAATGAGCAGTTCTTC.